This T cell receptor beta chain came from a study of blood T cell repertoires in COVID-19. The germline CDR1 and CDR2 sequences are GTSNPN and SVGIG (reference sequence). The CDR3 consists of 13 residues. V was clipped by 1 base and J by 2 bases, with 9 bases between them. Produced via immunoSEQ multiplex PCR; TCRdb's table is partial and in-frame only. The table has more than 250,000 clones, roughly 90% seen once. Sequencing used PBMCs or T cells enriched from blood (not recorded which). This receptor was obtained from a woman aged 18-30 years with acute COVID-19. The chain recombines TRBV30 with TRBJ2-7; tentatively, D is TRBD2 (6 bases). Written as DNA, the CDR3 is TGTGCCTGGAGTGGCGGGATGCCCTACGAGCAGTACTTC. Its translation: CAWSGGMPYEQYF. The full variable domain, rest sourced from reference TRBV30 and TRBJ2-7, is SQTIHQWPATLVQPVGSPLSLECTVEGTSNPNLYWYRQAAGRGLQLLFYSVGIGQISSEVPQNLSASRPQDRQFILSSKKLLLSDSGFYLCAWSGGMPYEQYFGPGTRLTVT.